This T cell receptor beta chain stems from a study of blood T cell repertoires in COVID-19. Whole-study context: The United States, Italy and Spain supplied acute and convalescent COVID-19 samples. Nucleic acid was either cDNA or gDNA, and it came from T cells, B-cell-depleted T cells, or PBMCs.

Original analysis: Counts of nucleated cells, estimated from reference gene primer amplification, were obtained. The repertoire was sequenced with immunoSEQ multiplex PCR; TCRdb's copy has only in-frame clones and lacks some. V, J and clone size reflect that table, while D and trimming were determined from the DNA. The sample shows about 430,000 clones, about 87% of them seen only once. Sequenced: peripheral blood. This sequence originates from a man aged 18-30 years with COVID-19, enrolled during active disease.

The CDR3 DNA is TGCAGCGTTGAAGTCGGACAGGGACCCTACGAGCAGTACTTC. Translated: CSVEVGQGPYEQYF. The rearrangement uses TRBV29-1 and TRBJ2-7; 8 nucleotides align to TRBD1. Trimming cost V 1 base and J 2 bases; bases outside gene matches: 4. The CDR3 is 14 residues long. Germline-derived CDR1 and CDR2 are SQVTM and ANQGSEA.